This entry features one T cell receptor beta chain sequence. The antigen remains unidentified. This sample is drawn from a study of human T cells and chemical hapten exposure. Study details: Patients, predominantly female, presented with alopecia areata, totalis or universalis. Study observations and caveats: The immune response of these alopecia patients might not match healthy individuals'.

Time point noted: patch test 1, 2 weeks after DPC sensitization. Treatment of the sample: therapeutic diphenylcyclopropenone sensitization with weekly scalp DPC. Those who donated were patients with alopecia, 18 to 70 years of age, and suitable for DPC. TCRdb independently ran MiXCR on the RACE reads; one entry per CDR3 protein. The sample holds 80,000 or so distinct CDR3 sequences, over 8.5% seen once. The sequence came from a woman in her forties or fifties with alopecia areata. Some clones in this sample may be carry-over from other donors' samples. The material sequenced was whole blood, taken in connection with sensitization to the hapten diphenylcyclopropenone (DPC).

This CDR3 is CASSLAQASNTEAFF. In nucleotides, the CDR3 is TGCGCCAGCAGCTTGGCCCAGGCTTCAAACACTGAAGCTTTCTTT. J is TRBJ1-1 and V is TRBV5-1; D not resolved. Germline-derived CDR1 and CDR2 are SGHRS and YFSETQ. V lost 0 bases and J lost 2, with 11 bases in between. The CDR3 length is 15 residues.